Below are 23 T cell receptor beta chains sequenced from a single sample in a study of blood T cell repertoires in COVID-19. The protocol was immunoSEQ multiplex PCR, while the TCRdb copy is restricted to in-frame clones and leaves out a portion. The sample contains around 300,000 clones, about nine tenths of which appear only once. Sequencing was carried out using peripheral blood. These receptors were obtained from a woman between 25 and 40 years old with active or convalescent COVID-19.

This chain links TRBV30 with TRBJ1-4; 8 bases line up with TRBD1. Germline CDR1 and CDR2: GTSNPN and SVGIG (reference sequence). Germline trimming cut 7 bases from V and 6 bases from J; bases unmatched to any gene: 16. The CDR3 has 16 residues. CDR3 amino acids: CAYRPGQERLDEKLFF. CDR3 coding DNA: TGTGCCTACCGACCGGGACAGGAAAGGTTAGATGAAAAACTGTTTTTT.

This sequence joins TRBV29-1 and TRBJ1-2; tentatively, D is TRBD1 (5 bases). Trimming removed 1 base at V and 1 base at J, with 16 bases between. The germline gives CDR1 SQVTM, CDR2 ANQGSEA. The CDR3 covers 16 residues. The CDR3 DNA reads TGCAGCGTTGAAGGCCAGGGCGTGATCCTTAACTATGGCTACACCTTC. It encodes CSVEGQGVILNYGYTF.

This clone came up once. The chain recombines TRBV9 with TRBJ2-3; D possibly corresponds to TRBD2 (6 bases). Germline-derived CDR1 and CDR2 are SGDLS and YYNGEE. The germline V and J ends were trimmed by 5 bases and 3 bases, with 22 bases remaining between them. There are 17 residues in the CDR3. This CDR3 reads CASSQSTYGGVTDTQYF. The DNA of the CDR3 is TGTGCCAGCAGTCAGTCGACTTATGGCGGGGTAACAGATACGCAGTATTTT.

The chain links TRBV6-2 or TRBV6-3 to TRBJ1-2; the D gene is possibly TRBD1 (5 bases). V was cut by 0 bases and J by 2 bases, with 7 bases left in between. CDR1 and CDR2 from the germline V gene are MNHEY and SVGEGT. There are 14 residues in the CDR3. The CDR3 coding sequence is TGTGCCAGCAGTTACTCGGGGGGAAACTATGGCTACACCTTC. Residues: CASSYSGGNYGYTF.

The chain carries TRBV23-1 and TRBJ2-7; 7 bases are shared with TRBD1. TRBV23-1 is an open reading frame whose function is uncertain. This CDR3 has 16 amino acids. J gave up 2 bases and V 4 bases, and 11 bases lay outside the gene matches. DNA for the CDR3: TGCGCCAGCAGTCGACAGGGCCCACTAACTCCCTACGAGCAGTACTTC. It yields the protein CASSRQGPLTPYEQYF.

CDR3 DNA: TGTGCCATCGCGAAAGGGTTGAGGGACACTGAAGCTTTCTTT. It yields the protein CAIAKGLRDTEAFF. This rearrangement joins TRBV5-8 to TRBJ1-1, with D hard to call. Deletions cut 9 bases from V and 3 bases from J, with 18 bases between. Per germline, CDR1 SGHTS and CDR2 YDEGEE. The CDR3 runs 14 residues.

This chain's CDR3 is CASSAGHANYGYTF. The CDR3 DNA sequence: TGTGCCAGCAGCGCAGGACACGCCAACTATGGCTACACCTTC. The J gene is TRBJ1-2, the V gene TRBV7-3; D possibly corresponds to TRBD1 (5 bases). The CDR3 has 14 amino acids. V gave up 5 bases and J gave up 2 bases, with 12 bases separating them. From germline, CDR1 is SGHTA and CDR2 FQGTGA. The variable domain in full, with the rest retrieved from reference TRBV7-3 and TRBJ1-2, is GAGVSQTPSNKVTEKGKYVELRCDPISGHTALYWYRQSLGQGPEFLIYFQGTGAADDSGLPNDRFFAVRPEGSVSTLKIQRTERGDSAVYLCASSAGHANYGYTFGSGTRLTVV.

This chain connects TRBV30 to TRBJ2-7; 9 bases agree with TRBD1. The junction had 11 bases not matched to a gene; V was cut back by 0 bases and J by 2 bases. Looked up from germline, CDR1 is GTSNPN and CDR2 is SVGIG (reference sequence). CDR3 length: 17 residues. The CDR3 bases are TGTGCCTGGAGTGTACGGTCCGGGACAGGGATCCCCTACGAGCAGTACTTC. Protein product: CAWSVRSGTGIPYEQYF.

The chain couples TRBV2 to TRBJ1-1; 9 bases are shared with TRBD1. The CDR3 loop spans 14 amino acids. The germline gives CDR1 SNHLY, CDR2 FYNNEI. V lost 5 bases, J lost 5 bases, and 6 bases stayed unmatched. In DNA, the CDR3 is TGTGCCAGCAGTCTTGACAGGGGGTATACTGAAGCTTTCTTT. Its protein is CASSLDRGYTEAFF.

The genes are TRBV5-5 and TRBJ1-2; 8 bases match TRBD1. Germline V gives CDR1 SGHKS, CDR2 YYEKEE (reference sequence). The CDR3 runs to 17 residues. The V gene end was trimmed by 0 bases and the J gene end by 8 bases; junction bases not matched to a gene: 15. CDR3: CASSLAHPGQGGVGYTF. The DNA of the CDR3 is TGTGCCAGCAGCTTGGCCCACCCTGGACAGGGCGGAGTGGGCTACACCTTC.

V is TRBV4-3 and J is TRBJ1-3; D is undetermined. Germline CDR1 and CDR2: LGHNA and YSLEER. The CDR3 contains 12 residues. Trimming took off 1 base at V and 9 bases at J, with 7 bases between the two ends. CDR3: CASSQGYTTIYF. The CDR3 region has the DNA TGCGCCAGCAGCCAAGGTTACACCACCATATATTTT.

This clone was seen only a few times. The V call is TRBV4-2, the J call TRBJ1-6; possibly TRBD1 for D (5 bases). This CDR3 comprises 15 residues. Germline V gives CDR1 LGHNA, CDR2 YNFKEQ. V lost 0 bases, J lost 7 bases, and 10 bases lay in between. The CDR3 DNA sequence: TGTGCCAGCAGCCAAGATACGGCAGGGAATTCACCCCTCCACTTT. It translates to CASSQDTAGNSPLHF.

The CDR3 DNA is TGTGCCAGCAGTTTAAGGGCTGCTGCCTTCAGGGGGTACTCCTACGAGCAGTACTTC. Its translation: CASSLRAAAFRGYSYEQYF. The rearrangement joins TRBV27 to TRBJ2-7; the match to TRBD1 covers 7 bases. Germline-derived CDR1 and CDR2 are MNHEY and SMNVEV (reference sequence). After removal of 2 bases from V and 0 bases from J, the junction contained 16 bases not matched to a gene. The CDR3 is made up of 19 amino acids.

The chain uses TRBV5-1 and TRBJ2-2, with D unclear. The CDR3 loop spans 13 amino acids. The V and J ends lost 3 bases and 1 base respectively, with 4 bases between them. Looked up from germline, CDR1 is SGHRS and CDR2 is YFSETQ. Here the CDR3 reads CASSSQNTGELFF. The DNA for the CDR3 is TGCGCCAGCAGCTCCCAGAACACCGGGGAGCTGTTTTTT. Looking up the rest from reference TRBV5-1 and TRBJ2-2 gives the full variable domain: KAGVTQTPRYLIKTRGQQVTLSCSPISGHRSVSWYQQTPGQGLQFLFEYFSETQRNKGNFPGRFSGRQFSNSRSEMNVSTLELGDSALYLCASSSQNTGELFFGEGSRLTVL.

This CDR3 reads CASSSGGNTIYF. The CDR3 nucleotides are TGTGCCAGCAGCTCAGGGGGAAACACCATATATTTT. The chain joins TRBV5-5 to TRBJ1-3; a possible D gene is TRBD1 (5 bases). V dropped 3 bases and J dropped 4 bases, with 5 bases sitting between them. CDR1 is SGHKS, CDR2 YYEKEE, per germline (reference sequence). This CDR3 contains 12 residues.

The genes are TRBV6-5 and TRBJ2-3, with 8 bases lining up with TRBD1. V lost 10 bases, J lost 3 bases, and 12 bases stayed unmatched. CDR1 and CDR2 (germline): MNHEY, SVGAGI. The CDR3 runs 15 residues. Here the CDR3 reads CATQVGQGPTDTQYF. The CDR3 nucleotides read TGTGCCACCCAGGTTGGACAGGGACCTACAGATACGCAGTATTTT.

The gene calls are TRBV9 and TRBJ2-1, with 7 nucleotides matching TRBD1. The CDR3 extends over 14 amino acids. Germline trimming cut 4 bases from V and 10 bases from J; bases unmatched to any gene: 11. Per the germline V gene, CDR1 is SGDLS and CDR2 is YYNGEE. CDR3 amino acids: CASSNRQGGEEQFF. DNA for the CDR3: TGTGCCAGCAGCAATCGACAGGGCGGAGAGGAGCAGTTCTTC.

This chain uses TRBV9 with TRBJ2-3; 7 bases match TRBD1. The CDR3 totals 14 residues. Germline CDR1 is SGDLS and CDR2 is YYNGEE. After removal of 4 bases from V and 5 bases from J, the junction contained 7 bases not matched to a gene. The CDR3 region has the DNA TGTGCCAGCAGCCCCCGACAGGGCGAAGATACGCAGTATTTT. Protein product: CASSPRQGEDTQYF.

V usage is TRBV7-9 and J usage is TRBJ2-4; 9 bases fit TRBD1. Germline V gives CDR1 SEHNR, CDR2 FQNEAQ (reference sequence). The CDR3 length is 16 residues. J was trimmed by 3 bases and V by 5 bases; bases with no gene match: 8. CDR3 bases: TGTGCCAGCAGCCCAACAGGGGGCCCGGGCAAAAACATTCAGTACTTC. Protein product: CASSPTGGPGKNIQYF.

This clone was counted a single time. V gene TRBV5-6 combines with J gene TRBJ2-3, with 9 bases that match TRBD2. V was clipped by 0 bases and J by 5 bases; unmatched bases: 4. This CDR3 has 15 amino acids. Germline V gene sequence: CDR1 SGHDT, CDR2 YYEEEE. The DNA of the CDR3 is TGTGCCAGCAGCTTGGTGATTAGCGGGGGAGATACGCAGTATTTT. It translates to CASSLVISGGDTQYF.

This clone showed up just once. The V call is TRBV6-5, the J call TRBJ1-2; 8 nucleotides align to TRBD1. The length of the CDR3 is 13 residues. V dropped 5 bases and J dropped 7; count of bases not matched to a gene: 6. CDR1 is MNHEY, CDR2 SVGAGI, per germline. The CDR3 loop reads CASSRQGTGGYTF. The CDR3 region has the DNA TGTGCCAGCAGTCGACAGGGGACGGGTGGCTACACCTTC.

The rearrangement uses TRBV3-1 (or the pseudogene TRBV3-2) and TRBJ2-2; perhaps TRBD2 as D (5 bases). Looked up from germline, CDR1 is LGHDT and CDR2 is YNNKEL (reference sequence). Trimming took 3 bases from V and 6 from J, leaving 11 bases between them. This CDR3 has 14 amino acids. CDR3 nucleotides: TGTGCCAGCAGCCAGGTACGGGGTGCCGGGGAGCTGTTTTTT. Protein product: CASSQVRGAGELFF.

The genes are TRBV2 and TRBJ1-5; possibly TRBD1 for D (5 bases). Trimming cost V 3 bases and J 0 bases, with 9 bases left between them. Germline CDR1 reads SNHLY; CDR2 reads FYNNEI. CDR3 length equals 15 residues. DNA of the CDR3: TGTGCCAGCAGTGAGCGACAGAATAGCAATCAGCCCCAGCATTTT. As protein: CASSERQNSNQPQHF.